This T cell receptor beta chain emerged from a study of beta chain features in type 1 diabetes. V was clipped by 3 bases and J by 0 bases, with 6 bases between them. Looked up from germline, CDR1 is SNHLY and CDR2 is FYNNEI. The CDR3 is 14 residues long. With regard to this clone: Its target is not known. This sample includes further DNA sequences coding for the same CDR3.

Whole-study results and caveats: Shorter TCRB CDR3s, moderately but significantly so, marked every one of the four CD4+ subsets in Type 1 diabetes patients. Patients' naive, central memory and regulatory TCRB repertoires appeared more alike than those of healthy donors.

All of the isolated RNA was reverse transcribed, so expressed TCRB transcripts were sequenced. Some clones are missing from TCRdb's copy, which holds only in-frame ones; the method was immunoSEQ multiplex PCR. The sample records a few hundred thousand clones, over 8.5% being singletons. A heparinised blood draw that averaged approximately 120 mL was obtained once from each donor. The sequenced sample consisted of central memory CD4+ T cells from blood. The chain carries TRBV2 and TRBJ1-5; D not certain. The receptor's source is a man aged 30-40 years with type 1 diabetes. CDR3 sequence: CASSEAYSNQPQHF. Here the CDR3 DNA reads TGTGCCAGCAGTGAGGCCTATAGCAATCAGCCCCAGCATTTT.